This T cell receptor (beta chain) was sequenced in a study of blood T cell repertoires in COVID-19. At the level of the study: Spain, Italy and the United States supplied samples that represented acute and convalescent COVID-19.

Data came from immunoSEQ multiplex PCR; TCRdb stores just in-frame clones and leaves some out. The sample contains 25,000 to 35,000 clones, approximately 87% of which appear only once. CDR1 is LGHNT and CDR2 is FRNRAP in the germline V gene. The CDR3 is 22 residues long. J was trimmed by 5 bases and V by 5 bases; bases with no gene match: 22. The TCR was taken from a human donor with active COVID-19. The donor label of this sample is uncertain. Sequences were obtained from peripheral blood. The chain links TRBV12-5 to TRBJ2-3; 16 bases map to TRBD2. The CDR3 is CASGPRGRDSGTSGGAGDTQYF. DNA for the CDR3: TGTGCTAGTGGTCCCCGAGGGAGGGATTCCGGGACTAGCGGGGGGGCCGGAGATACGCAGTATTTT.